The rows below give T cell receptor beta chains drawn from one sample of a study of cytomegalovirus exposure and HLA in healthy donors. The protocol was immunoSEQ multiplex PCR, while the TCRdb copy is restricted to in-frame clones and leaves out a portion. Its listing shows 35,000 to 45,000 clones. The specimen was PBMCs. These receptor sequences come from a human donor in good health. The CDR3 runs from the conserved cysteine through the conserved F or W. The D gene is left open where the match is weak.

cdr3_nt	cdr3_aa	j_call	v_call	d_call	cdr3_length
TGTGCCGGCTCACCCGAACAGGGGGCAAAAGGCTACACCTTC	CAGSPEQGAKGYTF	TRBJ1-2	TRBV18	TRBD1	14
TGTGCCAGCACCCCAGCGGACGAACGGACCGGGGAGCTGTTTTTT	CASTPADERTGELFF	TRBJ2-2	TRBV6-5	.	15
TGTGCCAGCAGTCCTCTAGCGGGAGGGGTCACAGATACGCAGTATTTT	CASSPLAGGVTDTQYF	TRBJ2-3	TRBV7-8	TRBD2	16
TGTGCCAGCAGCGCACAGGGGGCGAGGCGGGGGGTTTACTCTGGGGCCAACGTCCTGACTTTC	CASSAQGARRGVYSGANVLTF	TRBJ2-6	TRBV9	.	21
TGTGCCAGCAGCTTAGCCCTGGGACAGGGGGGCTCTGGGGCCAACGTCCTGACTTTC	CASSLALGQGGSGANVLTF	TRBJ2-6	TRBV7-6	TRBD1	19
TGTGCCAGCTCAGCCGGGACATCGAACACCGGGGAGCTGTTTTTT	CASSAGTSNTGELFF	TRBJ2-2	TRBV6-5	.	15
TGTGCCAGCAGCTCAGGGGGGAAGGTTGAAGCTTTCTTT	CASSSGGKVEAFF	TRBJ1-1	TRBV28	TRBD1	13
TGTGCCAGCAGCTTGGGGACAGGGATCTACAATGAGCAGTTCTTC	CASSLGTGIYNEQFF	TRBJ2-1	TRBV7-8	TRBD1	15
TGTGCCAGCAGTCAGCGACAGGGCGCCTACGAGCAGTACTTC	CASSQRQGAYEQYF	TRBJ2-7	TRBV6-5	TRBD1	14
TGCAGCGTTGAAGGGACAGGGGGACCTTTCCTCTACAATGAGCAGTTCTTC	CSVEGTGGPFLYNEQFF	TRBJ2-1	TRBV29-1	TRBD1	17
TGTGCCAGTCGGACCGTGGGGGGGACAGGGGGATATGAGCAGTTCTTC	CASRTVGGTGGYEQFF	TRBJ2-1	TRBV19	TRBD1	16
TGTGCCAGCAGACAGGGCGGGGGGACTGAAGCTTTCTTT	CASRQGGGTEAFF	TRBJ1-1	TRBV6-5	.	13
TGTGCCAGCAGCTCACCATCCGACAGGGGCATCACCTTC	CASSSPSDRGITF	TRBJ1-2	TRBV9	TRBD1	13
TGCGCCAGCAGCTTGGAACTAGCGGGGGGTTTCACCGGGGAGCTGTTTTTT	CASSLELAGGFTGELFF	TRBJ2-2	TRBV5-1	TRBD2	17
TGTGCCTACGACAGGGTTTGGACTGAAGCTTTCTTT	CAYDRVWTEAFF	TRBJ1-1	TRBV30	TRBD1	12
TGTGCCAGCAGCACCGAGAAACTGGGGGCGAGACAGACCCAGTACTTC	CASSTEKLGARQTQYF	TRBJ2-5	TRBV7-8	.	16
TGTGCCAGCAGCCCAGACTCGCGGGGGGGCCTCGCGAACACCGGGGAGCTGTTTTTT	CASSPDSRGGLANTGELFF	TRBJ2-2	TRBV9	TRBD2	19
TGCAGCGTGGGCCGCCCCGAGGGTCACACTGAAGCTTTCTTT	CSVGRPEGHTEAFF	TRBJ1-1	TRBV29-1	.	14
TGTGCCTGGCAGGGGGCTGGCACCGGGGAGCTGTTTTTT	CAWQGAGTGELFF	TRBJ2-2	TRBV30	TRBD1	13
TGTGCCAGCAGATTACAGGAGACCCAGTACTTC	CASRLQETQYF	TRBJ2-5	TRBV2	.	11
TGTGCCAGCAGTCTACAGGGTAGCACAGATACGCAGTATTTT	CASSLQGSTDTQYF	TRBJ2-3	TRBV6-1	.	14
TGTGCCAGCAGTTACTCGCCAGGGCACTCTGAAGATTTCTTT	CASSYSPGHSEDFF	TRBJ1-1	TRBV6-5	.	14
TGTGCCAGTAGTCCCCGGAGCGCAACTAATGAAAAACTGTTTTTT	CASSPRSATNEKLFF	TRBJ1-4	TRBV19	.	15
TGTGCCAGCAGCGCGGGGAACACTGAAGCTTTCTTT	CASSAGNTEAFF	TRBJ1-1	TRBV27	.	12
TGCGCCAGCAGATTACAAGAGACCCAGTACTTC	CASRLQETQYF	TRBJ2-5	TRBV5-1	.	11
TGTGCCAGCAGCTTAGTTGGGGCGGGCTACACCTTC	CASSLVGAGYTF	TRBJ1-2	TRBV7-2	.	12
TGTGCCAGCAGTGAATACAGGGGGTCCTCTGGAAACACCATATATTTT	CASSEYRGSSGNTIYF	TRBJ1-3	TRBV2	TRBD1	16
TGTGCCAGCAGCTTAGCCGTGACAGGGTTAGGCTATGGCTACACCTTC	CASSLAVTGLGYGYTF	TRBJ1-2	TRBV7-9	TRBD1	16
TGTGCTAGTGGTCCCGGACTGCTAGACCTGCCTAACTATGGCTACACCTTC	CASGPGLLDLPNYGYTF	TRBJ1-2	TRBV12-5	.	17
TGTGCCTGGAGGAGGGCAACCGGGAACGAGCAGTACTTC	CAWRRATGNEQYF	TRBJ2-7	TRBV30	.	13
TGTGCCAGCAGCCCGAGGGCAGCGATGGATTCACCCCTCCACTTT	CASSPRAAMDSPLHF	TRBJ1-6	TRBV7-9	.	15
TGTGCCAGCAGGGGGACAGGGCTGAGCTCCTACGAGCAGTACTTC	CASRGTGLSSYEQYF	TRBJ2-7	TRBV28	TRBD1	15
TGTGCCAGTGGGGCCCAGGGCTACGAGCAGTACTTC	CASGAQGYEQYF	TRBJ2-7	TRBV25-1	.	12
TGCGCCAGCAGTTTCGGGACAGGGTCATACAATGAGCAGTTCTTC	CASSFGTGSYNEQFF	TRBJ2-1	TRBV5-1	TRBD1	15
TGTGCCAGCAGCTCCAGCGAACCTGAAAAACTGTTTTTT	CASSSSEPEKLFF	TRBJ1-4	TRBV7-9	.	13
TGTGCCGGACGGGAGGGTCAGATAGGGCGATTT	CAGREGQIGRF	TRBJ1-3	TRBV6-5	.	11
TGCGCCAGCAGCCCTGGACAGGGATCTGTTTACGAGCAGTACTTC	CASSPGQGSVYEQYF	TRBJ2-7	TRBV4-1	TRBD1	15
TGCGCCAGCAGGATACGGACAGAGGGGGCCGGGGAGCTGTTTTTT	CASRIRTEGAGELFF	TRBJ2-2	TRBV5-1	.	15
TGTGCCAGCAGTTTATGGGGCAGGGGGGACACTGAAGCTTTCTTT	CASSLWGRGDTEAFF	TRBJ1-1	TRBV28	TRBD1	15
TGTGCCAGCAGCCAGAAAGCGGGGCCCTACAATGAGCAGTTCTTC	CASSQKAGPYNEQFF	TRBJ2-1	TRBV5-4	TRBD2	15
TGCAGTGCTAGTTCGGGTCACGAGCAGTACTTC	CSASSGHEQYF	TRBJ2-7	TRBV20-1	.	11
TGCGCCAGCAGCTTAAAGGGGGTAACTAATGAAAAACTGTTTTTT	CASSLKGVTNEKLFF	TRBJ1-4	TRBV4-1	.	15
TGTGCCAGCAGCATACTAGCGGGGGGAATAGATACGCAGTATTTT	CASSILAGGIDTQYF	TRBJ2-3	TRBV7-3	TRBD2	15
TGTGCCAGCACCCCGAGGGGGGGGCAGGGCACTGAAGCTTTCTTT	CASTPRGGQGTEAFF	TRBJ1-1	TRBV6-1	.	15
TGTGCCTGGAGTGTAGGGACAGGGTACACTGAAGCTTTCTTT	CAWSVGTGYTEAFF	TRBJ1-1	TRBV30	TRBD1	14
TGTGCCAGCAGTGACGGGAGGAACACTGAAGCTTTCTTT	CASSDGRNTEAFF	TRBJ1-1	TRBV6-4	.	13
TGTGCCATCCTCCTTGGCGGGGTTAGCACAGATACGCAGTATTTT	CAILLGGVSTDTQYF	TRBJ2-3	TRBV7-9	.	15
TGTGCCAGCAGCGTAGGAGAGGGGGCAGGGGACTATGGCTACACCTTC	CASSVGEGAGDYGYTF	TRBJ1-2	TRBV9	TRBD1	16